This T cell receptor beta chain was observed in a study of T-cell memory formation after mild COVID-19. The overall study: Largely, TCR clusters stayed within a single donor. Whole-study findings and limits: Balance between CD4 and CD8 was seen in clones contracting day 15 to 85, and a CD4+ lean was seen in later expanders. There were some responding clones in pre-infection memory, which suggested that cross-reactive memory had joined.

This clonotype was recorded a few times. The antigen remains undetermined. Looked up from germline, CDR1 is LNHDA and CDR2 is SQIVND (reference sequence). The CDR3 has 14 amino acids. V was shortened by 3 bases and J by 4 bases, with 13 bases between the two germline ends. Sample barcodes and UMIs were carried by the TCR alpha and TCR beta cDNA libraries that 5'RACE generated with constant-segment primers. MiXCR was run by TCRdb on the 5' RACE reads, yielding one entry per CDR3 protein. This table holds about 540,000 distinct CDR3 sequences, around 21% found once. This receptor was taken from an adult woman who had mild COVID-19 (a few samples of this study predate the infection). Cell type and time point are not known. The chain employs TRBV19 and TRBJ2-7, with D perhaps given as TRBD1 or TRBD2 (5 bases each). The sample consisted of PBMCs or a T cell subset sorted from them (not recorded which). The CDR3 bases are TGTGCCAGTAGTATTTCAGGGCGGAGGTACGAGCAGTACTTC. Translating gives CASSISGRRYEQYF.